The rows below give T cell receptor beta chains drawn from one sample of a study of glioma-infiltrating T cells after dendritic cell vaccination. The assay was immunoSEQ multiplex PCR, and TCRdb's table has in-frame clones only and misses some. Among tens of thousands of clones listed, over 75% were seen once. The specimen comprised blood, sampled after dendritic cell vaccination. Every receptor here comes from a human donor with glioblastoma. CDR3s include the opening cysteine and the closing phenylalanine or tryptophan. A D gene is named only where the DNA matches it firmly. Some rows have no size entry. The others give once, few or many, or a class for an expanded clone.

j_call: TRBJ1-2; d_call: NA; clone_size: NA; v_call: TRBV2; cdr3_aa: CASRARAGGSDGYTF
j_call: TRBJ2-3; d_call: TRBD1; clone_size: NA; v_call: TRBV11-3; cdr3_aa: CASRDRATDTQYF
j_call: TRBJ1-1; d_call: NA; clone_size: many; v_call: TRBV21-1; cdr3_aa: CASSTKRRVHLNTEAFF
j_call: TRBJ1-2; d_call: TRBD1; clone_size: NA; v_call: TRBV5-1; cdr3_aa: CASSLEAGTGAITYGYTF
j_call: TRBJ2-7; d_call: TRBD1; clone_size: NA; v_call: TRBV6-1; cdr3_aa: CASRHPGQGSYEQYF
j_call: TRBJ2-3; d_call: NA; clone_size: NA; v_call: TRBV19; cdr3_aa: CASSTETTQYF
j_call: TRBJ1-5; d_call: TRBD1; clone_size: NA; v_call: TRBV5-1; cdr3_aa: CASSAGDREGVQPQHF
j_call: TRBJ1-1; d_call: NA; clone_size: few; v_call: TRBV19; cdr3_aa: CASSIFAEAFF
j_call: TRBJ2-4; d_call: NA; clone_size: once; v_call: TRBV5-6; cdr3_aa: CASSINPPGSLNIQYF
j_call: TRBJ2-3; d_call: TRBD2; clone_size: NA; v_call: TRBV5-1; cdr3_aa: CASSFGREYTDTQYF
j_call: TRBJ1-6; d_call: NA; clone_size: NA; v_call: TRBV2; cdr3_aa: CASSEDSIRSPLHF
j_call: TRBJ2-5; d_call: NA; clone_size: NA; v_call: TRBV2; cdr3_aa: CASLGRTETQYF
j_call: TRBJ1-2; d_call: NA; clone_size: NA; v_call: TRBV15; cdr3_aa: CATSRDGAGVGYTF
j_call: TRBJ2-5; d_call: NA; clone_size: NA; v_call: TRBV6-5; cdr3_aa: CASRTLSFVWETQYF
j_call: TRBJ2-1; d_call: NA; clone_size: NA; v_call: TRBV25-1; cdr3_aa: CASVKGQGSYNEQFF
j_call: TRBJ1-2; d_call: NA; clone_size: once; v_call: TRBV5-1; cdr3_aa: CASSPDNHGYTF
j_call: TRBJ2-2; d_call: TRBD1; clone_size: once; v_call: TRBV2; cdr3_aa: CASTDRGHTGELFF
j_call: TRBJ2-6; d_call: NA; clone_size: NA; v_call: TRBV2; cdr3_aa: CASSETGLEGANVLTF
j_call: TRBJ2-1; d_call: TRBD2; clone_size: NA; v_call: TRBV4-2; cdr3_aa: CASSHPSIAGGTYNEQFF
j_call: TRBJ2-3; d_call: NA; clone_size: once; v_call: TRBV11-2; cdr3_aa: CASSGQKSTDTQYF
j_call: TRBJ2-5; d_call: NA; clone_size: NA; v_call: TRBV7-8; cdr3_aa: CASQGVTQYF
j_call: TRBJ2-7; d_call: TRBD1; clone_size: once; v_call: TRBV19; cdr3_aa: CASSPLPGQGYEQYF
j_call: TRBJ1-4; d_call: NA; clone_size: NA; v_call: TRBV6-1; cdr3_aa: CASPGLNEKLFF
j_call: TRBJ1-1; d_call: NA; clone_size: NA; v_call: TRBV28; cdr3_aa: CAGSRDGEGAFF
j_call: TRBJ2-5; d_call: NA; clone_size: NA; v_call: TRBV23-1; cdr3_aa: CASNSGRGIQETQYF
j_call: TRBJ2-1; d_call: NA; clone_size: NA; v_call: TRBV5-1; cdr3_aa: CASSLGGFNYNEQFF
j_call: TRBJ1-6; d_call: NA; clone_size: NA; v_call: TRBV28; cdr3_aa: CATNPGQRDYNSPLHF
j_call: TRBJ2-2; d_call: TRBD2; clone_size: NA; v_call: TRBV2; cdr3_aa: CASAGAGAGTGELFF
j_call: TRBJ2-6; d_call: TRBD1; clone_size: NA; v_call: TRBV5-1; cdr3_aa: CASSGGQKESSGANVLTF
j_call: TRBJ1-5; d_call: NA; clone_size: once; v_call: TRBV5-1; cdr3_aa: CASSPTGPNQPQHF
j_call: TRBJ2-1; d_call: NA; clone_size: NA; v_call: TRBV5-1; cdr3_aa: CASNPWSGHESEQFF
j_call: TRBJ2-1; d_call: TRBD1; clone_size: few; v_call: TRBV2; cdr3_aa: CASGQGTLYNEQFF
j_call: TRBJ2-2; d_call: TRBD1; clone_size: NA; v_call: TRBV5-1; cdr3_aa: CASKPGQWLRESLSGELFF
j_call: TRBJ2-4; d_call: NA; clone_size: few; v_call: TRBV5-6; cdr3_aa: CASSLAGVNIQYF
j_call: TRBJ1-1; d_call: NA; clone_size: NA; v_call: TRBV28; cdr3_aa: CASSLQGGRREAFF
j_call: TRBJ1-1; d_call: NA; clone_size: NA; v_call: TRBV7-3; cdr3_aa: CASSLTGAGRDTEAFF
j_call: TRBJ1-6; d_call: NA; clone_size: NA; v_call: TRBV25-1; cdr3_aa: CASSEGGRHNSPLHF
j_call: TRBJ2-2; d_call: NA; clone_size: NA; v_call: TRBV5-1; cdr3_aa: CASSLAVRMLTGAGELFF
j_call: TRBJ2-2; d_call: TRBD1; clone_size: NA; v_call: TRBV2; cdr3_aa: CASKELTGDMGELFF
j_call: TRBJ2-3; d_call: TRBD1; clone_size: NA; v_call: TRBV2; cdr3_aa: CASSEWPGGQGGTDTQYF
j_call: TRBJ2-1; d_call: NA; clone_size: NA; v_call: TRBV5-1; cdr3_aa: CASSFIGTYNEQFF
j_call: TRBJ1-3; d_call: TRBD1; clone_size: few; v_call: TRBV6-5; cdr3_aa: CASRDRSSGNTIYF
j_call: TRBJ2-1; d_call: NA; clone_size: NA; v_call: TRBV5-6; cdr3_aa: CASSLAGAGSSYNEQFF
j_call: TRBJ1-1; d_call: TRBD1; clone_size: NA; v_call: TRBV5-1; cdr3_aa: CASSLGADRMNTEAFF
j_call: TRBJ2-3; d_call: NA; clone_size: NA; v_call: TRBV9; cdr3_aa: CASSSTDLGGTQYF
j_call: TRBJ2-5; d_call: TRBD2; clone_size: NA; v_call: TRBV6-1; cdr3_aa: CAIPWRTSGQETQYF
j_call: TRBJ2-2; d_call: TRBD1; clone_size: NA; v_call: TRBV15; cdr3_aa: CATSIDRAGGELFF
j_call: TRBJ2-3; d_call: TRBD1; clone_size: few; v_call: TRBV6-1; cdr3_aa: CASMLGQGADTQYF
j_call: TRBJ2-7; d_call: TRBD1; clone_size: NA; v_call: TRBV7-2; cdr3_aa: CASSLGDRVYF
j_call: TRBJ2-1; d_call: NA; clone_size: NA; v_call: TRBV29-1; cdr3_aa: CSVDQGGAYNEQFF
j_call: TRBJ2-3; d_call: TRBD2; clone_size: NA; v_call: TRBV5-6; cdr3_aa: CASSPGLAAKVDTQYF
j_call: TRBJ2-4; d_call: NA; clone_size: NA; v_call: TRBV5-1; cdr3_aa: CASSLYLEGAKNIQYF
j_call: TRBJ1-3; d_call: TRBD1; clone_size: NA; v_call: TRBV9; cdr3_aa: CASSPRQGPDSGNTIYF
j_call: NA; d_call: NA; clone_size: few; v_call: TRBV9; cdr3_aa: CASSVDVSSYEQYF
j_call: TRBJ1-5; d_call: NA; clone_size: few; v_call: TRBV6-1; cdr3_aa: CASRNRVVTQPQHF
j_call: TRBJ1-1; d_call: TRBD1; clone_size: NA; v_call: TRBV4-2; cdr3_aa: CASSRVDRASTEAFF
j_call: TRBJ2-1; d_call: NA; clone_size: NA; v_call: TRBV18; cdr3_aa: CASSPFYNEQFF
j_call: TRBJ1-1; d_call: NA; clone_size: NA; v_call: TRBV5-1; cdr3_aa: CASSDRGNTEAFF
j_call: TRBJ2-1; d_call: NA; clone_size: NA; v_call: TRBV10-1; cdr3_aa: CASSGTVQLSEQFF
j_call: TRBJ1-2; d_call: TRBD1; clone_size: NA; v_call: TRBV10-3; cdr3_aa: CAISESQGSGGYTF